This T cell receptor (beta chain) comes out of a study of T cell clusters in autoimmune cytopenias. Across the study: Healthy donor controls had a mean age of roughly 51 years and median age of around 59 years. Overall study findings and caveats: TRB repertoire shifts in secondary cytopenia and chronic lymphocytic leukemia mostly reflected lymphoma, not autoimmunity.

Multiplex touch-down PCR amplified TRB using TRB-A and TRB-B pools in one tube. TCRdb processed the multiplex PCR reads again and assigns one entry to each CDR3 protein, with no DNA. The sample yields about 3,800 distinct CDR3 sequences, of which the top ten take up roughly 14%. This clonotype is identified as medium-sized from frequency. What it binds is unknown. TRB amplification used approximately 250 ng of peripheral blood genomic DNA. The CDR3 is 12 residues long. In germline, CDR1 is GTSNPN, CDR2 SVGIG (reference sequence). This sample was shared with a second study, whose subject was T cell repertoires in aging, cancer and after chemotherapy. According to that study: The whole study produced a dataset of around 8.4 million TCR reads. Compared with age-matched healthy donors, untreated hematological or solid cancer patients showed higher blood TCR clonality.

This sequence was found in a human donor in good health. The J gene is TRBJ1-2, the V gene TRBV30; TCRdb's assignment of TRBD1 cannot be checked, as there is no DNA. Sample: peripheral blood. The CDR3 reads CAWIDRGHGYTF.